Reported below is one T cell receptor (beta chain). The antigen this receptor binds is unknown. Base-call qualities are not available, and no considerably larger clone is one nucleotide away. Via the germline V gene, CDR1 is KGHSH and CDR2 LQKENI. The CDR3 runs 14 residues from the cysteine to the phenylalanine. The read is trimmed to its CDR3 DNA, 42 bases read in frame from base 1. Between the V and J ends, shortened by 5 bases and 6 bases respectively, the junction contains 13 bases. Libraries were constructed by the immunoSEQ multiplex PCR assay. The multiplex PCR relied on a mix of 60 forward primers for TCR Vbeta segments and 13 reverse primers for TCR Jbeta segments. The CDR3 region of rearranged TCR beta genes was amplified from genomic DNA by a multiplex PCR assay. The amplified TCR beta libraries were sequenced on the Illumina HiSeq System as 87-base-pair reads. The original pipeline was this. In a later analysis, some 80 million unique TCR beta chains were counted across the roughly 610 repertoires, and approximately 9.9 million of these chains were shared by at least two donors. A nearest-neighbor algorithm error-corrected the raw reads and collapsed the reads into unique sequences, merging closely related sequences to remove PCR and sequencing errors. To assign V, D and J gene segments, CDR3 sequences were aligned to IMGT reference sequences. Each retained sequence needed at least a six-nucleotide match to both a V gene segment and a J gene segment. A rearrangement counted as productive if the CDR3 had no stop codons and remained in frame with V and J, and every other rearrangement counted as non-productive. CDR3 was defined by IMGT convention, running from the second conserved V-encoded cysteine to the conserved J-encoded phenylalanine. The earlier analysis of about 590 of the donors excluded sequences that lacked an unambiguous match to a single V gene segment. An earlier analysis of just under 600 of the donors called V segments functional above 56.7% productive rearrangements and segregating when the between-donor standard deviation exceeded 5%. A statistical classification framework was built for diagnosing cytomegalovirus status from the catalog of TCR beta chain sequences. V and J gene assignment, in a later analysis, came from comparing TCR nucleotide sequences with IMGT/GENE-DB human TR gene sequences. A later analysis assigned CDR3 sequences and most-parsimonious VDJ recombination scenarios with the TCRdist pipeline. In a later analysis, every TCR beta chain was defined by the combination of its CDR3 amino acid sequence and its V-gene family, and reads without a unique V-gene family were dropped. In a later analysis, approximately 640 highly shared, low-generation-probability nucleotide sequences were removed to address suspected cross-contamination and a sequencing artifact. In a later analysis, a clonal expansion index was calculated for each public chain from normalized within-repertoire ranks of inferred template counts. Generation probabilities in a later analysis came from a VDJ recombination model fitted to out-of-frame rearrangements, and those results were checked against IGoR. In a later analysis, hypergeometric tests were used to score TCR-TCR, TCR-HLA and TCR-CMV co-occurrence, with a repertoire-size bias correction applied to TCR pairs. In a later analysis, false discovery rates were estimated by permuting HLA or CMV assignments 20 times. A later analysis grouped co-occurring TCRs with DBSCAN, adding TCRdist sequence similarity when clustering within HLA-allele-positive subsets. Repertoires with fewer than 30,000 or more than 120,000 public chains, plus five repertoires with anomalous nucleotide sharing, were excluded from co-occurrence clustering. TCRdb re-hosts the immuneACCESS table, in-frame sequences only. Its copies lack some clones; in the studies checked, an unresolved V gene accounts for under half of them, and the cause for the rest is not known. D and trimming come from the DNA, and the V and J calls and clone size come from that table. In all, the sample holds under 150,000 clones, and around 83% of those were seen once. The top ten clones comprise 1% to 1.5% of the sample.

This sample is part of a study of cytomegalovirus exposure and HLA in healthy donors (dated by TCRdb to about 2017). Context from the whole study: An earlier analysis of 550 to 700 of the donors reported about 250 Gb of sequence data and some 100 million unique TCR beta sequences from 150 million to 200 million T cells. An early release covering over 500 HLA-typed donors comprised about 310 gigabases of sequencing data and some 79 million unique TCR sequences. Among the approximately 400 genotyped donors, approximately 77% belonged to the genetic ancestry cluster associated with self-reported Caucasian donors. The study aimed to test whether signatures of past pathogen exposure could be identified by cataloging public T cell receptors. The T cell repertoires of 700 or so subjects were profiled by immunosequencing and related to cytomegalovirus serostatus. Along with the roughly 710-subject first cohort, a separate validation cohort of some 130 different subjects was used. To predict cytomegalovirus infection status, the study brought together high-throughput TCR immunosequencing, statistical association of individual TCRs with disease status, and machine learning. A later analysis re-examined previously published TCR beta repertoires from just over 650 donors and added high-resolution HLA genotyping to investigate patterns of TCR occurrence. The later analysis used no new phenotypic data to find candidate immune exposures, relying instead on TCR beta sequences and their occurrence across donors. An earlier analysis of 587 of the donors used high-throughput TCR beta sequencing to judge whether each TCR beta V gene segment behaved as functional or pseudogenic. Donor age, sex, ethnicity and CMV serostatus were collected together with the repertoire data. A later genetic analysis took genome-wide SNP genotypes for about 55% of the roughly 700 donors and used that subset as a discovery cohort. All discovery cohort repertoires had been generated using a single sequencing platform. Both class I and class II loci were covered by HLA typing, at four-digit resolution. The number of donors typed differed by locus, with 629-630 for A, B, C, DRB1 and DQB1, 522 for DQA1, 600 to 610 for DPA1, and around 430 for DPB1. Because of strong linkage in the cohort, 5 or 6 DR-DQ haplotypes were treated as single units for association and clustering. On average, around 230,000 unique TCR beta nucleotide sequences were sequenced per donor among 300 to 500 genotyped donors of the cohort, with 15% to 20% of those sequences being non-productive.

The cohort consisted of some 670 healthy bone marrow donors. At the time of sampling, every cohort member was nominally healthy, though immune exposures that went unrecorded were likely present. The donor tested CMV seronegative and was one of the 352 seronegative cohort members. Each donor provided a peripheral blood sample, and peripheral blood mononuclear cells were used for TCR beta sequencing. Genomic DNA was extracted from the blood cell samples with the Qiagen DNeasy Blood Extraction Kit. Points the paper makes about the study in general: A further reported finding was that TCR beta sequences accurately predicted the HLA-A and HLA-B alleles for most subjects in the first cohort. Assigning TCR associations to individual alleles was difficult when HLA alleles, especially DR and DQ, strongly co-occurred. A later analysis associated 15,000 to 20,000 TCR beta sequences with specific HLA alleles at a false discovery rate of 0.05. For the cohort, immune exposure information was limited to CMV serostatus. In a later analysis, the rate of TCR association differed among HLA loci, with DRB1 alleles having the most associated TCRs and HLA-C alleles having the fewest. The authors suggested that the approach could potentially be generalized to other disease states and immunological phenotypes. In a later analysis, HLA-associated TCR beta chains were found to be more clonally expanded and to have lower generation probabilities than equally common non-associated chains. According to a later genetic analysis, donors in an Asian-associated ancestry cluster had fewer N-insertions in productive TCRs than the approximately 610-donor mean. Some IMGT-functional V segments, including TRBV6-2 and TRBV6-3, could not be told apart with the 87-base-pair reads, so those segments were excluded. The study gave a list of about 170 TCR beta chains associated with cytomegalovirus. A later analysis reported that several top co-occurrence clusters appeared linked to parvovirus B19, influenza, CMV and Epstein-Barr virus. A cluster of highly shared sequence variants was judged likely to represent a technical artifact of the sequencing pipeline. Because HLA typing was unavailable for some donors at each locus, only the typed subset was used in association tests. While some public TCRs were present in many individuals, most TCR sequences turned up only very rarely across donors. Fewer than 20 rarely observed V segments, including chromosome 9 orphons, were excluded from the earlier analysis of about 610 of the donors because counts were too low. Presence/absence analyses assumed roughly uniform sequencing depth across donors, an assumption that may not hold. V-gene and J-gene trimming of TCR beta chains was associated with a missense DCLRE1C variant in a later genetic analysis, and the association was replicated in an independent cohort. Most CMV-associated TCR beta chains appeared to be HLA-restricted in a later analysis, and the HLA associations seemed to be driven largely by CMV exposure. An earlier analysis of approximately 570 of the donors showed that most TCR beta V segments appeared in productive rearrangements either about 90% or about 30% of the time, which broadly matched IMGT annotations. In this cohort, only TCR beta chains were sequenced, and detectable features were limited by the absence of alpha or paired-chain data. Linkage disequilibrium might explain the correlated functional status among segregating V segments, but an unknown experimental factor could not be ruled out. The classifier was reported to diagnose cytomegalovirus status with high specificity and sensitivity in both the original and validation cohorts. A few of the identified cytomegalovirus-associated TCR beta chains were confirmed in vitro to be specific for cytomegalovirus antigens.

The TCR was taken from a girl aged 2 to 9 in good health and CMV-seronegative. Source material: PBMCs. The V and J segments used are TRBV18 and TRBJ1-4, and the D gene may be TRBD1, 6 bases matching. The sequenced DNA: TGTGCCAGCTCAACTCGGGGGGCAGATGAAAAACTGTTTTTT. Its protein reads: CASSTRGADEKLFF.